These T cell receptor beta chains were read from a single sample in a study of blood T cell repertoires in COVID-19. The assay was immunoSEQ multiplex PCR, and TCRdb's table has in-frame clones only and misses some. The table lists 450,000 to 500,000 clones, 75% to 90% of them singletons. Sequencing was performed on PBMCs or T cells enriched from blood (not recorded which). All receptors derive from a woman between 18 and 29 years old who had recovered from COVID-19. The CDR3 runs from the conserved cysteine through the conserved F or W. The D gene is left open where the match is weak. Clone size is given for some rows only: seen once, a few or many times, or a class if the clone is expanded.

cdr3_aa cdr3_nt clone_size v_call cdr3_length d_call j_call
CAWSVGGQGEKLFF TGTGCCTGGAGTGTAGGCGGACAGGGAGAAAAACTGTTTTTT once TRBV30 14 TRBD1 TRBJ1-4
CASSQQTGTYNEQFF TGCGCCAGCAGCCAACAGACAGGAACCTACAATGAGCAGTTCTTC - TRBV4-1 15 - TRBJ2-1
CASTEAATYGYTF TGTGCCAGTACTGAGGCAGCCACTTATGGCTACACCTTC - TRBV19 13 - TRBJ1-2
CASSLHRGNTGELFF TGTGCCAGCAGCTTGCACCGAGGCAACACCGGGGAGCTGTTTTTT - TRBV7-9 15 - TRBJ2-2
CASSLMGQTYEQYF TGTGCCAGCAGCTTAATGGGACAAACCTACGAGCAGTACTTC few TRBV7-9 14 - TRBJ2-7
CASSLPVSTDTQYF TGTGCCAGCAGCTTGCCTGTAAGCACAGATACGCAGTATTTT - TRBV5-6 14 - TRBJ2-3
CASSPGVAGVNTYEQYF TGCGCCAGCAGCCCCGGGGTAGCGGGGGTGAATACCTACGAGCAGTACTTC once TRBV5-1 17 TRBD2 TRBJ2-7
CASGFAGTGADRSNQPQHF TGTGCTAGTGGTTTCGCCGGGACAGGGGCTGATAGAAGCAATCAGCCCCAGCATTTT - TRBV12-5 19 TRBD1 TRBJ1-5
CASSLGGGLYGYTF TGTGCCAGCAGCTTAGGGGGTGGACTCTATGGCTACACCTTC - TRBV7-9 14 - TRBJ1-2
CASSGLTGELFF TGTGCCAGCAGCGGACTCACCGGGGAGCTGTTTTTT - TRBV9 12 - TRBJ2-2
CASRSTRTVSGNTIYF TGTGCCAGCAGATCTACTCGGACAGTCTCTGGAAACACCATATATTTT once TRBV27 16 - TRBJ1-3
CSASYSGGVSYEQYF TGCAGTGCTAGTTATTCAGGAGGGGTCTCCTACGAGCAGTACTTC - TRBV20-1 15 - TRBJ2-7
CASSRSQGAGNTIYF TGTGCCAGCAGTCGCTCCCAGGGCGCTGGAAACACCATATATTTT - TRBV6-5 15 - TRBJ1-3
CASAGTATYTDTQYF TGTGCCAGCGCGGGGACAGCGACGTACACAGATACGCAGTATTTT - TRBV5-4 15 - TRBJ2-3
CASSFSDEQFF TGTGCCAGCAGTTTCTCAGATGAGCAGTTCTTC once TRBV12-3/TRBV12-4 11 - TRBJ2-1
CAWSGGTSSQPQHF TGTGCCTGGAGTGGAGGGACTTCCAGTCAGCCCCAGCATTTT - TRBV30 14 - TRBJ1-5
CASSLNALNSPLHF TGTGCCAGCAGCTTAAACGCGTTGAATTCACCCCTCCACTTT few TRBV5-4 14 - TRBJ1-6
CASSRAPGTASNQPQHF TGCGCCAGCAGCCGCGCACCCGGGACAGCTAGCAATCAGCCCCAGCATTTT - TRBV4-1 17 TRBD1 TRBJ1-5
CSVDPGQGRVLGSGEQFF TGCAGCGTCGACCCGGGACAGGGTCGGGTTCTGGGATCGGGTGAGCAGTTCTTC - TRBV29-1 18 TRBD1 TRBJ2-1
CAWSMPRDSYFPYSPLHF TGTGCCTGGAGTATGCCCCGAGACAGTTACTTCCCTTATTCACCCCTCCACTTT - TRBV30 18 - TRBJ1-6
CASSLRFNTEAFF TGTGCCAGTAGCCTCCGTTTTAACACTGAAGCTTTCTTT - TRBV19 13 - TRBJ1-1
CASRPITQGWVGANVLTF TGCGCCAGCAGACCAATAACCCAGGGGTGGGTTGGGGCCAACGTCCTGACTTTC - TRBV5-1 18 - TRBJ2-6
CASTIQSNTEAFF TGTGCCAGCACCATTCAGTCGAACACTGAAGCTTTCTTT - TRBV7-9 13 - TRBJ1-1
CASSQVLSAGGSYNEQFF TGCGCCAGCAGCCAAGTCCTAAGCGCGGGGGGAAGCTACAATGAGCAGTTCTTC few TRBV4-1 18 TRBD2 TRBJ2-1
CASSIRTGLISEAFF TGTGCCAGCAGTATCCGGACAGGGTTGATTTCTGAAGCTTTCTTT once TRBV27 15 TRBD1 TRBJ1-1
CASSQRRLLGGNEKLFF TGCGCCAGCAGCCAACGCAGGTTGTTAGGGGGTAATGAAAAACTGTTTTTT - TRBV4-1 17 - TRBJ1-4
CASGRGDTGELFF TGCGCCAGCGGCAGGGGGGACACCGGGGAGCTGTTTTTT - TRBV5-1 13 - TRBJ2-2
CASSPRDKGAPEAFF TGCGCCAGCAGCCCCCGGGACAAAGGGGCCCCTGAAGCTTTCTTT - TRBV5-1 15 - TRBJ1-1
CASSDRKGATYEQYF TGTGCCAGCAGTGACCGAAAGGGGGCGACCTACGAGCAGTACTTC - TRBV25-1 15 TRBD1 TRBJ2-7